Listed here is a single T cell receptor beta chain. This clonotype was observed at least ten times. What antigen it recognizes has not been identified. Per-base quality was not reported, and no clone a single base away is much larger than it. Instrument on record: Illumina HiSeq 1500. Clones were called with MiXCR by TCRdb after fastp trimmed the public reads at Q25, and only in-frame beta chains were retained. Rows with a matching CDR3 protein are joined into one entry that keeps the most common DNA and genes. The sample table shows some 450,000 distinct CDR3 sequences, and about a third are seen once. Clones ranked in the top ten supply roughly 13% of the sample. This record belongs to a study of T cell repertoires in cytomegalovirus infection (dated by TCRdb to between 2018 and 2021). Looking at the study overall: Donor HLA type was relevant to the analysis, as public TCR beta signatures indicated carriage of CMV infection together with the matching HLA type. The full study reports these points: In both this cohort and an independent roughly 350-donor cohort, the cumulative frequency of public TCR beta family members distinguished carriers of CMV infection plus the relevant HLA type. The ex vivo response was dominated by HLA-C-restricted CMV-specific TCR beta clonotypes, and the single most frequent clonotype in two of eight donors was supplied by these HLA-C-restricted clonotypes.

Counted from cysteine to phenylalanine, this CDR3 has 14 amino acids. Just CDR3 DNA is preserved here, 42 bases in frame from base 1. The germline V gene yields MNHNS for CDR1 and SASEGT for CDR2. Cut back by 8 bases and 1 base, the V and J ends lie 9 bases apart. The sequencing sample was made of PBMCs. The receptor's source is a human donor in good health (CMV status not recorded). Some clones in this sample may be carry-over from other donors' samples. The chain was built from TRBV6-1 and TRBJ1-6, with the D gene uncertain. Read as DNA, the sequence is TGTGCCAGCCTTCATGGATCCTATAATTCACCCCTCCACTTT. Its translation is CASLHGSYNSPLHF.